This T cell receptor beta chain was obtained from a study of T-cell reconstitution after alpha-beta-depleted transplantation in children. The CDR3 length is 13 residues. V lost 3 bases and J lost 8, with 10 bases in between. Germline loops: CDR1 LGHDT, CDR2 YNNKEL (reference sequence). Regarding the study as a whole: T-cell counts and diversity at one year following transplant were attributed mainly to newly produced T cells. Expanded graft clones numbering several hundred reportedly gave rise to alpha-beta T cells about two months after transplant.

This clonotype has ten or more counts. The antigen is unknown. Preparation of the TCRbeta library was carried out with unique molecular identifiers. Each CDR3 protein is one row after TCRdb ran MiXCR on the PCR reads. The sample records roughly 240,000 distinct CDR3 sequences, 6.5% to 9% being singletons. The sequenced sample was PBMCs, mostly from graft donor cells, obtained 180 days after TCRalphabeta/CD19-depleted stem cell transplant. The genes are TRBV3-1 and TRBJ1-4, with D hard to call. This receptor was identified in a male patient younger than 18 who had a stem cell transplant for acute lymphoblastic leukemia, so the T cells may come from the graft donor. The CDR3 region is CASSQLYLEKLFF. Written as DNA, the CDR3 is TGTGCCAGCAGCCAGCTGTATTTGGAAAAACTGTTTTTT. Filled out from reference TRBV3-1 and TRBJ1-4, the complete variable domain reads DTAVSQTPKYLVTQMGNDKSIKCEQNLGHDTMYWYKQDSKKFLKIMFSYNNKELIINETVPNRFSPKSPDKAHLNLHINSLELGDSAVYFCASSQLYLEKLFFGSGTQLSVL.